The present entry profiles one TCR beta chain with its context. Its antigen remains unknown. Though nominally healthy at sampling, donors likely had unrecorded immune exposures. The CDR3 runs to 17 residues. From germline, CDR1 is LGHNA and CDR2 YNFKEQ. The V gene lost 1 base and the J gene lost 1 base, with 16 bases spanning the gap. This sample was taken from a study of cytomegalovirus exposure and HLA in healthy donors. Study findings and constraints: 87-base-pair reads could not separate some V segments, including TRBV6-2 and TRBV6-3. Among immune exposure information, only CMV serostatus was available.

It was with 60 Vbeta and 13 Jbeta primers that the PCR ran. Original processing methods: In a later analysis, the count reached about 82 million unique TCR beta chains, with about 11 million shared. Sequencing was performed with immunoSEQ multiplex PCR; in TCRdb, only in-frame clones are kept and a portion is missing. That table is the source of V, J and clone size, and D and trimming were worked out from the DNA. The table shows tens of thousands of clones, with roughly 80% occurring only once. This TCR came from a middle-aged woman in good health and CMV-seropositive. The rearrangement joins TRBV4-2 to TRBJ2-5, with D perhaps TRBD1 (5 bases). The sample taken for sequencing was PBMCs. The CDR3: CASSQGQLFSGQETQYF. CDR3 nucleotide sequence: TGTGCCAGCAGCCAAGGACAGCTATTTTCCGGCCAAGAGACCCAGTACTTC.